This T cell receptor (beta chain) was observed in a study of blood T cell repertoires in COVID-19. V dropped 1 base and J dropped 5 bases, with 14 bases sitting between them. Germline CDR1 is MGHRA and CDR2 is YSYEKL. The CDR3 spans 15 residues. Sequencing was performed with immunoSEQ multiplex PCR; in TCRdb, only in-frame clones are kept and a portion is missing. The data show about 160,000 clones, around 82% seen once. The clonotype originates from a woman aged 40 to 50 with COVID-19, enrolled during active disease. This chain uses TRBV4-1 with TRBJ1-2, with D maybe TRBD1 (6 bases). Sequences were obtained from peripheral blood. Here the CDR3 DNA reads TGCGCCAGCAGCCAAGTTGGCCTACAGGGTTATGGCTACACCTTC. Protein product: CASSQVGLQGYGYTF.